This passage covers 13 T cell receptor beta chains from one sample sequenced in a study of CD8 T cells in ankylosing spondylitis. No antigen is known for these receptors. TCRdb called the 5' RACE reads again in MiXCR, with one record for every CDR3 protein. The sample includes 470,000 or so distinct CDR3 sequences, 25% to 30% of them seen just once. Study-wide findings and caveats: A TCR beta motif of about 8 highly homologous variants appeared characteristic of ankylosing spondylitis blood.

Sequencing input: blood, either unsorted or a sorted T cell fraction (not recorded which). All receptors derive from a male donor with ankylosing spondylitis.

This clonotype was counted a few times. The chain combines TRBV3-1 with TRBJ2-2; 7 bases agree with TRBD2. Germline V gives CDR1 LGHDT, CDR2 YNNKEL (reference sequence). V gave up 5 bases and J gave up 5 bases; unmatched junction bases: 5. The CDR3 contains 14 residues. The CDR3 region has the DNA TGTGCCAGCAGCGACCAAGCGGGAACCGGGGAGCTGTTTTTT. It translates to CASSDQAGTGELFF. The full variable domain, its missing parts supplied by reference TRBV3-1 and TRBJ2-2, is DTAVSQTPKYLVTQMGNDKSIKCEQNLGHDTMYWYKQDSKKFLKIMFSYNNKELIINETVPNRFSPKSPDKAHLNLHINSLELGDSAVYFCASSDQAGTGELFFGEGSRLTVL.

This clonotype has just a few counts. The chain employs TRBV19 and TRBJ1-5; a possible D gene is TRBD1 (6 bases). CDR3 length: 16 residues. CDR1 is LNHDA, CDR2 SQIVND, per germline (reference sequence). V was cut by 1 base and J by 7 bases, with 17 bases left in between. CDR3 DNA: TGTGCCAGTAGTATAGGAGGAGTGAGTGGGGGCCAGCCCCAGCATTTT. This sequence encodes CASSIGGVSGGQPQHF.

This chain connects TRBV12-3 or TRBV12-4 to TRBJ1-2; 9 nucleotides align to TRBD1. CDR3 length: 15 residues. Trimming took 7 bases from V and 4 from J; bases not matched to a gene: 10. In DNA, the CDR3 is TGTGCCAGCAACTCTCGGGACAGGGCTCTCTATGGCTACACCTTC. Its translation is CASNSRDRALYGYTF.

V is TRBV20-1 and J is TRBJ2-3; tentatively, D is TRBD1 or TRBD2 (5 bases each). The CDR3 covers 13 residues. The V end was cut by 6 bases, the J end by 4 bases, with 14 bases between. Germline values: CDR1 DFQATT, CDR2 SNEGSKA (reference sequence). The DNA for the CDR3 is TGCAGTGCCCCCGGGGCCGGCGCAGATACGCAGTATTTT. Translating it yields CSAPGAGADTQYF.

This clonotype came up a few times. This sequence joins TRBV5-1 and TRBJ2-5; weak D call: TRBD2 (6 bases). In germline, CDR1 is SGHRS, CDR2 YFSETQ. This CDR3 spans 13 amino acids. Trimming took off 6 bases at V and 4 bases at J, with 13 bases between the two ends. The CDR3 DNA reads TGCGCCAGCAAAACGGGAGTGGGAGAGACCCAGTACTTC. This sequence encodes CASKTGVGETQYF.

The V and J genes are TRBV25-1 and TRBJ1-4, with no clear D. In germline, CDR1 is MGHDK, CDR2 SYGVNS. This CDR3 region has 12 residues. V lost 11 bases to trimming and J lost 10 bases, with 17 bases between them. This chain's CDR3 is CAEGFRFGKLFF. Here the CDR3 DNA reads TGTGCCGAGGGTTTCCGGTTCGGAAAACTGTTTTTT.

This clonotype has a handful of counts. The CDR3 spells CASSSDNLGLAGGADTQYF. The CDR3 coding sequence is TGCGCCAGCAGCTCGGATAACTTGGGACTAGCGGGAGGGGCAGATACGCAGTATTTT. The genes are TRBV5-1 and TRBJ2-3; TRBD2 matches 16 bases. CDR1 SGHRS and CDR2 YFSETQ come from the germline V gene. There are 19 residues in the CDR3. The ends lost 3 bases at V and 4 bases at J; junction bases unmatched: 11. The entire variable domain, with the rest obtained from reference TRBV5-1 and TRBJ2-3, is as follows: KAGVTQTPRYLIKTRGQQVTLSCSPISGHRSVSWYQQTPGQGLQFLFEYFSETQRNKGNFPGRFSGRQFSNSRSEMNVSTLELGDSALYLCASSSDNLGLAGGADTQYFGPGTRLTVL.

The rearrangement uses TRBV20-1 and TRBJ2-5, with 8 bases fitting TRBD2. The ends lost 6 bases at V and 5 bases at J; junction bases unmatched: 11. CDR3 size: 14 residues. The V gene's germline CDR1 is DFQATT and CDR2 SNEGSKA (reference sequence). The chain's CDR3 is CSAAGGRVRETQYF. The CDR3 nucleotides read TGCAGTGCGGCGGGGGGACGGGTCCGGGAGACCCAGTACTTC.

This clonotype was seen a few times. The V gene is TRBV29-1, the J gene TRBJ2-2, with D tentatively TRBD2 (7 bases). Trimming pared 3 bases from V and 3 bases from J, leaving 11 bases between. The CDR3 totals 14 residues. The germline V gene has CDR1 SQVTM and CDR2 ANQGSEA. The CDR3 DNA follows: TGCAGCGTTGAGCGGGGGCGGCACACCGGGGAGCTGTTTTTT. This gives the protein CSVERGRHTGELFF.

The sample holds a few counts of this clonotype. In DNA form, the CDR3 reads TGCGCCAGCAGCTTGGGGGCAAGTACTAACTATGGCTACACCTTC. Its translation is CASSLGASTNYGYTF. The V and J genes are TRBV5-1 and TRBJ1-2; D remains ambiguous. V lost 0 bases and J lost 0, with 9 bases in between. Per germline, CDR1 SGHRS and CDR2 YFSETQ. CDR3 length: 15 amino acids.

This clonotype came up many times. The chain uses TRBV11-2 and TRBJ2-5, with TRBD2 identical over 7 bases. This CDR3 region has 14 residues. The V gene's germline CDR1 is SGHAT and CDR2 FQNNGV. V shed 5 bases, J shed 3 bases, and the junction held 6 bases outside the gene matches. The CDR3 loop reads CASSPGLVEETQYF. The CDR3 coding sequence is TGTGCCAGCAGCCCAGGACTAGTAGAAGAGACCCAGTACTTC.

This clonotype was observed a handful of times. The V and J genes are TRBV5-1 and TRBJ1-3; D gene uncertain. The V gene lost 2 bases and the J gene lost 2 bases, with 11 bases spanning the gap. The CDR3 is made up of 15 amino acids. Germline CDR1 reads SGHRS; CDR2 reads YFSETQ. The CDR3 DNA reads TGCGCCAGCAGCTTTCAGACGGAACCTGGAAACACCATATATTTT. It encodes CASSFQTEPGNTIYF.

In this sample, this clonotype turned up a few times. V and J are TRBV6-1 and TRBJ2-1, with D maybe TRBD1 (6 bases). V lost 6 bases and J lost 0, with 15 bases in between. Germline V gene data show CDR1 as MNHNS and CDR2 as SASEGT. The CDR3 covers 16 residues. The DNA for the CDR3 is TGTGCCAGCAGACTGACAGGCGGAGGCTCCTACAATGAGCAGTTCTTC. Translating it yields CASRLTGGGSYNEQFF.